The next 21 T cell receptor beta chains were all read from a single sample in a study of T-cell reconstitution after alpha-beta-depleted transplantation in children. TCRbeta library construction was performed incorporating unique molecular identifiers. TCRdb re-derived calls from the PCR reads in MiXCR, one entry per CDR3 protein. The sample lists fewer than 550,000 distinct CDR3 sequences, about an eighth seen once, with around 13% in the top ten. The sequenced sample was PBMCs, mostly from graft donor cells, obtained 180 days after TCRalphabeta/CD19-depleted stem cell transplant. The receptors come from a female patient aged 2-10 years who had a stem cell transplant for aplastic anemia, so the T cells may come from the graft donor.

This chain joins TRBV7-2 and TRBJ1-5, with D possibly matching TRBD1 (5 bases). Trimming removed 3 bases from V and 5 bases from J, with 11 bases in between. The CDR3 is 14 amino acids. Germline V CDR1 and CDR2: SGHTA, FQGNSA. CDR3 nucleotides: TGTGCCAGCAGCTTCAGGGTCGGCTATCAGCCCCAGCATTTT. The encoded protein is CASSFRVGYQPQHF. The entire variable domain, with the rest obtained from reference TRBV7-2 and TRBJ1-5, is as follows: GAGVSQSPSNKVTEKGKDVELRCDPISGHTALYWYRQSLGQGLEFLIYFQGNSAPDKSGLPSDRFSAERTGGSVSTLTIQRTQQEDSAVYLCASSFRVGYQPQHFGDGTRLSIL.

This clonotype came up a few times. The rearrangement uses TRBV3-1 and TRBJ2-7; 9 nucleotides agree with TRBD2. The CDR3 covers 14 residues. Losses at the gene ends were 8 bases for V and 2 bases for J; bases not matched to a gene: 7. Germline V gene data show CDR1 as LGHDT and CDR2 as YNNKEL (reference sequence). The CDR3 DNA sequence: TGTGCCAGCCGTTGGCGGGAGGGCCCCTACGAGCAGTACTTC. Amino acid sequence: CASRWREGPYEQYF.

This clonotype was detected only once. The chain recombines TRBV5-1 with TRBJ2-3; D remains ambiguous. Deletions cut 0 bases from V and 5 bases from J, with 7 bases between. The CDR3 length is 13 residues. Per germline, CDR1 SGHRS and CDR2 YFSETQ. The CDR3: CASSLDLEDTQYF. The CDR3 DNA reads as TGCGCCAGCAGCTTGGATTTAGAAGATACGCAGTATTTT.

In DNA, the CDR3 is TGCAGTGTCTGGGCCCGACAGGGATCCTACGAGCAGTACTTC. It yields the protein CSVWARQGSYEQYF. The chain carries TRBV20-1 and TRBJ2-7; 7 positions agree with TRBD1. Germline CDR1 and CDR2: DFQATT and SNEGSKA (reference sequence). The V and J ends lost 7 bases and 1 base, in that order; junction bases with no gene match: 10. CDR3 length: 14 amino acids.

CDR3 amino acids: CASSSLGGAGAFPDTQYF. CDR3 coding DNA: TGCGCCAGCAGCTCCCTGGGGGGTGCGGGAGCCTTCCCAGATACGCAGTATTTT. The chain recombines TRBV4-3 with TRBJ2-3, with TRBD2 matching 7 bases. The CDR3 is made up of 18 amino acids. Germline V CDR1 and CDR2: LGHNA, YSLEER. Losses at the gene ends were 5 bases for V and 4 bases for J; bases not matched to a gene: 18.

This clonotype has a count of ten or more. V usage is TRBV12-3 or TRBV12-4 and J usage is TRBJ2-3, with TRBD1 matching 7 bases. V lost 3 bases and J lost 1; bases outside the gene matches: 4. This CDR3 is built from 15 residues. CDR3 nucleotides: TGTGCCAGCAGTTTCGGGCAGGGGGGCACAGATACGCAGTATTTT. It yields the protein CASSFGQGGTDTQYF.

The chain links TRBV12-3 or TRBV12-4 to TRBJ2-1; D not certain. Trimming took off 3 bases at V and 10 bases at J, with 13 bases between the two ends. CDR3 length: 13 amino acids. The CDR3 DNA follows: TGTGCCAGCAGTTTGGAGCTTCCTTACGAGCAGTTCTTC. The encoded protein is CASSLELPYEQFF.

This clonotype has ten or more counts. The rearrangement joins TRBV12-3 or TRBV12-4 to TRBJ2-1; TRBD1 is a possible D gene (6 bases). This CDR3 has 14 amino acids. V lost 3 bases to trimming and J lost 8 bases, with 14 bases between them. The CDR3 spells CASSLGAGFDEQFF. The CDR3 bases are TGTGCCAGCAGTTTGGGGGCAGGGTTCGATGAGCAGTTCTTC.

V and J are TRBV20-1 and TRBJ2-7, with TRBD2 identical over 7 bases. From germline, CDR1 is DFQATT and CDR2 SNEGSKA (reference sequence). The CDR3 extends over 15 amino acids. With 1 base clipped from V and 1 base from J, the junction kept 7 bases outside the gene matches. DNA for the CDR3: TGCAGTGCTAGAGGGACGGCGGGAGTGTCCTACGAGCAGTACTTC. It codes for CSARGTAGVSYEQYF.

This clonotype has ten or more counts. The J gene is TRBJ2-2, the V gene TRBV6-1; TRBD2 matches at 14 bases. Germline V gene lookup returns CDR1 MNHNS and CDR2 SASEGT. The V segment lost 7 bases and the J segment 6 bases; nucleotides outside the gene matches: 4. CDR3 length equals 15 residues. In DNA, the CDR3 is TGTGCCAGCACCCCGACTAGCGGGAGGGCCGGGGAGCTGTTTTTT. This encodes CASTPTSGRAGELFF.

This clonotype turned up a few times. V gene TRBV9 combines with J gene TRBJ2-5, with TRBD2 as a possible D gene (6 bases). CDR1 and CDR2 from the germline V gene are SGDLS and YYNGEE. The CDR3 covers 14 residues. The germline V and J ends were trimmed by 4 bases and 0 bases, with 10 bases remaining between them. CDR3 loop: CASSPRLDQETQYF. CDR3 DNA sequence: TGTGCCAGCAGCCCCCGACTAGACCAAGAGACCCAGTACTTC.

Only a few counts were recorded for this clonotype. The V gene is TRBV20-1, the J gene TRBJ1-1; D may be TRBD1 (5 bases). The CDR3 loop spans 13 amino acids. Trimming left V 5 bases short and J 11 bases short, with 21 bases between. Germline V lookup: CDR1 DFQATT, CDR2 SNEGSKA (reference sequence). Here the CDR3 reads CSAHTPGAPNAFF. The CDR3 bases are TGCAGTGCTCACACGCCCGGGGCCCCTAATGCTTTCTTT.

This clonotype has only a few counts. The chain employs TRBV12-3 or TRBV12-4 and TRBJ2-2; tentatively, D is TRBD1 (5 bases). With 3 bases removed from V and 1 base from J, the gap between germline ends came to 6 bases. The CDR3 contains 14 residues. The chain's CDR3 is CASSFRVNTGELFF. The CDR3 DNA sequence: TGTGCCAGCAGTTTCAGGGTGAACACCGGGGAGCTGTTTTTT.

This clonotype was observed a handful of times. V usage is TRBV28 and J usage is TRBJ2-7; tentatively, D is TRBD1 or TRBD2 (5 bases each). Trimming stripped 4 bases from V and 0 bases from J, with 16 bases between. CDR1 is MDHEN and CDR2 is SYDVKM in the germline V gene. This CDR3 is built from 16 residues. The CDR3: CASSCSGTACSYEQYF. As DNA, the CDR3 is TGTGCCAGCAGTTGTTCCGGGACCGCATGCTCCTACGAGCAGTACTTC.

This chain uses TRBV20-1 with TRBJ2-5; tentative D call: TRBD2 (6 bases). V was cut by 1 base and J by 5 bases, with 11 bases left in between. From germline, CDR1 is DFQATT and CDR2 SNEGSKA (reference sequence). The CDR3 covers 13 residues. The CDR3 loop is CSARAWGEETQYF. The DNA for the CDR3 is TGCAGTGCTAGAGCTTGGGGGGAGGAGACCCAGTACTTC.

This clonotype was detected a few times. This chain links TRBV27 with TRBJ1-1; TRBD1 matches 7 bases. The CDR3 loop spans 13 amino acids. The V gene end was trimmed by 3 bases and the J gene end by 5 bases; junction bases not matched to a gene: 3. The germline V gene has CDR1 MNHEY and CDR2 SMNVEV (reference sequence). The CDR3 sequence is CASSLTGWTEAFF. The CDR3 DNA reads TGTGCCAGCAGTTTGACAGGGTGGACTGAAGCTTTCTTT.

The J gene is TRBJ2-3, the V gene TRBV4-3, with 10 bases that match TRBD2. CDR1 and CDR2 from the germline V gene are LGHNA and YSLEER. Trimming at V came to 3 bases and at J to 2 bases, leaving 11 bases not matched to a gene. The length of the CDR3 is 18 residues. The CDR3: CASSQTQISGRATDTQYF. The CDR3 DNA is TGCGCCAGCAGCCAGACACAGATAAGCGGGAGGGCCACAGATACGCAGTATTTT.

The rearrangement uses TRBV28 and TRBJ2-1, with unresolved D. The length of the CDR3 is 14 residues. The germline V gene has CDR1 MDHEN and CDR2 SYDVKM. The V and J ends lost 6 bases and 0 bases respectively, with 9 bases between them. Here the CDR3 DNA reads TGTGCCAGCAGAGACTCCAGCTCCTACAATGAGCAGTTCTTC. As protein: CASRDSSSYNEQFF.

This clonotype was counted a few times. CDR3 in DNA: TGCGCCAGCAGCTTGGAGCCCGGACTAGCGGGAGCCAGTACCTACGAGCAGTACGTC. As protein: CASSLEPGLAGASTYEQYV. The chain carries TRBV5-1 and TRBJ2-7, with 13 bases matching TRBD2. With V trimmed by 0 bases and J by 2 bases, 11 bases remained unmatched. Germline V gives CDR1 SGHRS, CDR2 YFSETQ. The CDR3 covers 19 residues.

This clonotype was observed at least ten times. The chain employs TRBV12-3 or TRBV12-4 and TRBJ2-4; D is undetermined. CDR3 length: 11 amino acids. Trimming stripped 5 bases from V and 10 bases from J, with 9 bases between. This CDR3 reads CASSLQRIQYF. In nucleotides, the CDR3 is TGTGCCAGCAGTCTCCAACGGATTCAGTACTTC.

This clonotype has only a few counts. The chain is built from TRBV3-1 and TRBJ1-1; no reliable D call. V was trimmed by 1 base and J by 9 bases, leaving 12 bases between them. The CDR3 runs to 13 residues. Germline-derived CDR1 and CDR2 are LGHDT and YNNKEL (reference sequence). The CDR3 loop is CASSQGPGVQAFF. The CDR3 DNA sequence: TGTGCCAGCAGCCAAGGGCCCGGGGTACAAGCTTTCTTT.